The 14 T cell receptor beta chains below were found in one sample sequenced in a study of T-cell reconstitution after alpha-beta-depleted transplantation in children. During its preparation, the TCRbeta library received unique molecular identifiers. MiXCR, run by TCRdb on the PCR reads, gives a single entry per CDR3 protein. The repertoire includes a few hundred thousand distinct CDR3 sequences, roughly 23% of them detected once, and about 2.6% sits in the top ten. The sample in question was PBMCs, obtained before TCRalphabeta/CD19-depleted stem cell transplant. Receptors originate from a girl aged 2 to 9 with Fanconi anemia, due to receive a stem cell transplant.

J is TRBJ2-4 and V is TRBV29-1; TRBD2 aligns across 7 bases. Germline V gene sequence: CDR1 SQVTM, CDR2 ANQGSEA. J was trimmed by 7 bases and V by 4 bases; bases with no gene match: 4. This CDR3 region has 12 residues. The CDR3 bases are TGCAGCGTTGGACTAGCAGGGAACATTCAGTACTTC. Translated, it gives CSVGLAGNIQYF.

This clonotype was seen a handful of times. The chain recombines TRBV5-1 with TRBJ2-3; 9 positions agree with TRBD1. Germline V gene data show CDR1 as SGHRS and CDR2 as YFSETQ. This CDR3 has 17 amino acids. The V segment lost 0 bases and the J segment 2 bases; nucleotides outside the gene matches: 7. For the CDR3, the DNA is TGCGCCAGCAGCTTGGCCCGGACAGGGGACGCCACAGATACGCAGTATTTT. Translating gives CASSLARTGDATDTQYF.

The chain uses TRBV29-1 and TRBJ2-7; TRBD2 is a possible D gene (6 bases). This CDR3 contains 16 residues. Germline values: CDR1 SQVTM, CDR2 ANQGSEA. V lost 6 bases and J lost 2, with 23 bases in between. CDR3 nucleotide sequence: TGCAGCGTCCGTCCGGGCACGGGCGGGGCTACCTACGAGCAGTACTTC. This translates into CSVRPGTGGATYEQYF.

Many counts were recorded for this clonotype. V gene TRBV3-1 combines with J gene TRBJ1-5; D not resolved. The CDR3 totals 14 residues. Germline loops: CDR1 LGHDT, CDR2 YNNKEL (reference sequence). Deletions cut 1 base from V and 7 bases from J, with 11 bases between. CDR3 loop: CASSQALMGQPQHF. Written as DNA, the CDR3 is TGTGCCAGCAGCCAAGCCCTAATGGGACAGCCCCAGCATTTT. The full variable domain, completed using reference TRBV3-1 and TRBJ1-5, is DTAVSQTPKYLVTQMGNDKSIKCEQNLGHDTMYWYKQDSKKFLKIMFSYNNKELIINETVPNRFSPKSPDKAHLNLHINSLELGDSAVYFCASSQALMGQPQHFGDGTRLSIL.

This clonotype was picked up a small number of times. The chain combines TRBV7-3 with TRBJ2-1; no definite D call. The V end lost 5 bases, the J end lost 9 bases, and 14 bases lay between the germline ends. The CDR3 covers 13 residues. CDR1 and CDR2 from the germline V gene are SGHTA and FQGTGA. The CDR3 sequence is CASSEHARAEQFF. The CDR3 DNA sequence: TGTGCCAGCAGCGAACATGCTCGGGCTGAGCAGTTCTTC.

At least ten counts were recorded for this clonotype. The chain recombines TRBV7-9 with TRBJ2-7; tentatively, D is TRBD2 (5 bases). Trimming left V 6 bases short and J 7 bases short, with 10 bases between. This CDR3 contains 11 residues. Germline V gives CDR1 SEHNR, CDR2 FQNEAQ (reference sequence). The CDR3: CASSPGGEQYF. The CDR3 nucleotides are TGTGCCAGCAGTCCCGGAGGTGAGCAGTACTTC.

The V call is TRBV20-1, the J call TRBJ2-7, with 8 bases aligning to TRBD2. Germline V gives CDR1 DFQATT, CDR2 SNEGSKA (reference sequence). The CDR3 runs to 15 residues. V shed 1 base, J shed 1 base, and the junction held 6 bases outside the gene matches. CDR3 region: CSARGLAGPSYEQYF. CDR3 DNA: TGCAGTGCTAGAGGGCTAGCGGGCCCTTCCTACGAGCAGTACTTC.

This chain joins TRBV28 and TRBJ2-7; D is unresolved. Germline loops: CDR1 MDHEN, CDR2 SYDVKM. The CDR3 totals 13 residues. The V gene lost 1 base and the J gene lost 4 bases, with 8 bases spanning the gap. The CDR3 region has the DNA TGTGCCAGCAGTTTATTCGGCCAGTACGAGCAGTACTTC. Protein sequence: CASSLFGQYEQYF. Supplemented by reference TRBV28 and TRBJ2-7, the full variable domain reads DVKVTQSSRYLVKRTGEKVFLECVQDMDHENMFWYRQDPGLGLRLIYFSYDVKMKEKGDIPEGYSVSREKKERFSLILESASTNQTSMYLCASSLFGQYEQYFGPGTRLTVT.

The chain employs TRBV7-6 and TRBJ2-2, with 7 bases that match TRBD1. This CDR3 has 18 amino acids. Germline-derived CDR1 and CDR2 are SGHVS and FNYEAQ. Unmatched junction bases numbered 7, after V lost 0 bases and J lost 0 bases. The CDR3 bases are TGTGCCAGCAGCTTAGCCTCCAACAGGGGATCGAACACCGGGGAGCTGTTTTTT. Amino acid sequence: CASSLASNRGSNTGELFF.

This clonotype was detected ten times or more. The V gene is TRBV5-1, the J gene TRBJ2-7; D may be TRBD2 (7 bases). The CDR3 loop spans 15 amino acids. Germline lookup yields CDR1 SGHRS and CDR2 YFSETQ. V dropped 0 bases and J dropped 5 bases, with 15 bases sitting between them. CDR3 nucleotides: TGCGCCAGCAGCTTGGGGGAGGGACAAGGAGACGAGCAGTACTTC. Protein: CASSLGEGQGDEQYF.

This clonotype was recorded at least ten times. J is TRBJ2-1 and V is TRBV15, with D maybe TRBD2 (6 bases). Trimming removed 8 bases at V and 0 bases at J, with 20 bases between. CDR3 length: 17 amino acids. Germline-derived CDR1 and CDR2 are LNHNV and YYDKDF (reference sequence). The CDR3 coding sequence is TGTGCCACCCGGTACGAGCGGGCAACAAGCTCCTACAATGAGCAGTTCTTC. It encodes CATRYERATSSYNEQFF.

In its sample, this clonotype was seen many times. CDR3: CASSVELAGDSEQFF. The DNA for the CDR3 is TGTGCCAGCAGCGTAGAACTAGCGGGAGACAGTGAGCAGTTCTTC. The V call is TRBV9, the J call TRBJ2-1, with 11 bases fitting TRBD2. V dropped 0 bases and J dropped 9; count of bases not matched to a gene: 5. CDR1 and CDR2 from the germline V gene are SGDLS and YYNGEE. This CDR3 has 15 residues.

This clonotype was counted ten times or more. J is TRBJ2-1 and V is TRBV28; TRBD2 aligns across 8 bases. Looked up from germline, CDR1 is MDHEN and CDR2 is SYDVKM. CDR3 length: 16 residues. Unmatched junction bases numbered 13, after V lost 5 bases and J lost 7 bases. The CDR3 DNA reads as TGTGCCAGCAGTGGAGGACTAGCCCTGTTGGGGAATGAGCAGTTCTTC. Residues: CASSGGLALLGNEQFF.

Concerning this clonotype: This may be a read error, as it is one base from a much larger clone. V and J are TRBV4-2 and TRBJ2-7; D possibly corresponds to TRBD1 (7 bases). Germline V gene data show CDR1 as LGHNA and CDR2 as YNFKEQ. Trimming took off 2 bases at V and 4 bases at J, with 15 bases between the two ends. There are 15 residues in the CDR3. The CDR3 is CASSQPGTAGYEQYF. In DNA form, the CDR3 reads TGTGCCAGCAGCCAACCTGGGACAGCGGGTTACGAGCAGTACTTC.